This TCR beta chain stems from a study of blood T cell repertoires in COVID-19. Study in general: Both acute and convalescent COVID-19 samples were obtained from the United States, Italy and Spain.

The authors' processing: Quantification of nucleated cells was approximated via reference gene primer amplification. Data came from immunoSEQ multiplex PCR; TCRdb stores just in-frame clones and leaves some out. The V and J calls and clone size were taken over from that table, and D and trimming were inferred from the DNA. This table has 400,000 to 450,000 clones, 85% to 90% appearing once. The V segment lost 3 bases and the J segment 5 bases; nucleotides outside the gene matches: 4. CDR3 size: 16 residues. Germline CDR1 SGHRS, CDR2 YFSETQ. Enrolment of Seattle patients took place during active infection, and they were followed longitudinally.

This chain uses TRBV5-1 with TRBJ2-1; 14 bases map to TRBD2. The clonotype was recovered from a young man with COVID-19, enrolled during active disease. The specimen was peripheral blood. CDR3 amino acids: CASSSGTSGGNNEQFF. For the CDR3, the DNA is TGCGCCAGCAGCTCTGGGACTAGCGGGGGTAACAATGAGCAGTTCTTC.